This TCR beta chain was profiled in a study of PD-L1 blockade in urothelial cancer. Study-wide context: Blood analysis was done at 3 weeks (second dose) and 6 weeks after treatment began. Blood yielded a median of about 140,000 T cells per sample.

Measured with immunoSEQ multiplex PCR; TCRdb has only the in-frame clones, and not every one. This table has 70,000 to 95,000 clones, around 89% appearing once. The time point: pretreatment peripheral blood. Between 1 and 8 samples per patient were obtained, pretreatment and on-treatment. The V segment lost 4 bases and the J segment 6 bases; nucleotides outside the gene matches: 7. This CDR3 has 15 residues. Per germline, CDR1 SGHRS and CDR2 YFSETQ. The chain carries TRBV5-1 and TRBJ2-2, with 9 nucleotides matching TRBD2. This TCR was recovered from a woman of 80 years or more with urothelial cancer. This material consisted of PBMCs, taken around atezolizumab (anti-PD-L1) treatment. The CDR3 loop reads CASSRLAGRAGELFF. CDR3 nucleotides: TGCGCCAGCAGCCGTCTAGCGGGGCGGGCCGGGGAGCTGTTTTTT.